The TCR beta chain under discussion was sequenced for a study of molecular identifiers for immune sequencing clone quantification. Study-wide background: Replicates partitioned RNA from around 20,000 or 100,000 naive CD8 cells into five parts, sequencing four. Study-level points and caveats: Clones that exceeded 20 RNA copies held over 97% of effector molecules, yet under 1% in naive cells. Investigators reportedly could detect spiked Jurkat TCR RNA from one cell among some 940,000 naive cells.

This clonotype came up a few times. The antigen is unknown. The authors built bulk TCR libraries by previously described methods with listed TCR primers. TCRdb reanalysed the PCR reads using MiXCR and keeps one entry per CDR3 protein. Found here are roughly 320,000 distinct CDR3 sequences, roughly a fifth of them singletons; the top ten hold 0.75% to 0.85%. This CDR3 has 18 amino acids. The germline gives CDR1 MNHEY, CDR2 SMNVEV (reference sequence). Trimming left V 3 bases short and J 3 bases short, with 21 bases between. The source of this sequence is a human donor in good health. Some libraries in this study had Jurkat cell RNA spiked in. The V gene is TRBV27, the J gene TRBJ2-1, with D possibly matching TRBD1 (6 bases). Material for sequencing was naive CD8+ T cells from blood, with Jurkat cell RNA spiked in. The subset is: FACS-sorted CD8+CD4-CCR7+CD45RA+ naive T cells. The CDR3 region is CASSFNRLGTINYNEQFF. The CDR3 nucleotides are TGTGCCAGCAGTTTTAATCGGCTGGGGACAATAAACTACAATGAGCAGTTCTTC.